The clone carrying this T cell receptor delta chain was observed a few times. Germline is not matched at one junction end, which may reflect a read error. The source of the sample is a study of gamma-delta T cells after stem cell transplantation. TCRdb re-called clones from the RT-PCR reads via CATT. The profile shows about 11,000 delta-chain clones, approximately 40% of them singletons. In germline, CDR1 is GEAIGNYY, CDR2 EKD. CDR3 length: 18 amino acids. The chain links TRDV2 to TRDJ3, with 8 bases identical to TRDD3. This clonotype was obtained from a human donor. It is not recorded whose cells these are; they may come from a transplant donor. Specimen: gamma-delta T cells. CDR3 sequence reads: CACDTWGMSSWDTRQVFF. CDR3 coding DNA: TGTGCCTGTGACACCTGGGGGATGAGCTCCTGGGACACCCGACAGGTGTTTTTC.